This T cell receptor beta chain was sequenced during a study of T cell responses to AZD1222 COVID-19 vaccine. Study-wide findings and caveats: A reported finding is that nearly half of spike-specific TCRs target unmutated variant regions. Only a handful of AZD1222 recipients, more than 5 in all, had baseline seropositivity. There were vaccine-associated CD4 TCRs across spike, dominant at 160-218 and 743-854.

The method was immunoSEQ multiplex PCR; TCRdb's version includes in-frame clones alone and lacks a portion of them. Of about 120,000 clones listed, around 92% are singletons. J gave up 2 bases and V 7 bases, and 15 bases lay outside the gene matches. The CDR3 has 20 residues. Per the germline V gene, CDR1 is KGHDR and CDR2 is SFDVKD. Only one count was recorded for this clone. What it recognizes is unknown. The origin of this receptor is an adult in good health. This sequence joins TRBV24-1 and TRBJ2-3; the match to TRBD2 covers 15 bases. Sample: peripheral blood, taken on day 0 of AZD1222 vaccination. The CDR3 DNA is TGTGCCACCAGGGTAGGACTAGCGGGAGGGCCATCCTTCTTCACAGATACGCAGTATTTT. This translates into CATRVGLAGGPSFFTDTQYF.